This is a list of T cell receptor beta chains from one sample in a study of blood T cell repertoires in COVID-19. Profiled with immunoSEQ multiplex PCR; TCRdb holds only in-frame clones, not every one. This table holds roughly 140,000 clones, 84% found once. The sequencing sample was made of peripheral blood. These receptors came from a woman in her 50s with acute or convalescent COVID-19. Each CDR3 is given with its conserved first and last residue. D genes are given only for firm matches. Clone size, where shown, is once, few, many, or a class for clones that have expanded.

CDR3aa: CASSVGQGAYEQYF
CDR3nt: TGTGCCAGCAGCGTGGGACAGGGAGCCTACGAGCAGTACTTC
j_gene: TRBJ2-7
v_gene: TRBV9
d_gene: TRBD1
abundance: .

CDR3aa: CASSSWTGPEKLFF
CDR3nt: TGTGCCAGTAGTAGCTGGACAGGGCCCGAAAAACTGTTTTTT
j_gene: TRBJ1-4
v_gene: TRBV19
d_gene: TRBD1
abundance: .

CDR3aa: CASRAGPQETQYF
CDR3nt: TGTGCCAGCAGGGCGGGGCCACAAGAGACCCAGTACTTC
j_gene: TRBJ2-5
v_gene: TRBV28
d_gene: .
abundance: .

CDR3aa: CASSLQDNYGYTF
CDR3nt: TGTGCCAGCAGCTTGCAGGATAACTATGGCTACACCTTC
j_gene: TRBJ1-2
v_gene: TRBV5-5
d_gene: .
abundance: .

CDR3aa: CASSLGTGVNTEAFF
CDR3nt: TGTGCCAGCAGCTTAGGGACTGGGGTGAACACTGAAGCTTTCTTT
j_gene: TRBJ1-1
v_gene: TRBV7-6
d_gene: .
abundance: few

CDR3aa: CASSALQGAGETQYF
CDR3nt: TGTGCCAGCTCAGCTCTGCAGGGGGCTGGAGAGACCCAGTACTTC
j_gene: TRBJ2-5
v_gene: TRBV18
d_gene: TRBD1
abundance: .

CDR3aa: CASRDRPTLIEKLFF
CDR3nt: TGTGCCAGCCGAGACAGGCCGACGCTCATTGAAAAACTGTTTTTT
j_gene: TRBJ1-4
v_gene: TRBV2
d_gene: .
abundance: few

CDR3aa: CATSPGTQGRDEQFF
CDR3nt: TGTGCCACGTCCCCGGGAACCCAGGGGAGGGATGAGCAGTTCTTC
j_gene: TRBJ2-1
v_gene: TRBV6-5
d_gene: .
abundance: .

CDR3aa: CASSLLYEQYF
CDR3nt: TGTGCCAGCAGTTTACTTTACGAGCAGTACTTC
j_gene: TRBJ2-7
v_gene: TRBV28
d_gene: .
abundance: .

CDR3aa: CASSPSVAYEQYF
CDR3nt: TGTGCCAGCAGCCCCAGCGTCGCCTACGAGCAGTACTTC
j_gene: TRBJ2-7
v_gene: TRBV28
d_gene: .
abundance: once

CDR3aa: CASSLGDRPNEKLFF
CDR3nt: TGTGCCAGCAGCTTAGGGGACAGGCCTAATGAAAAACTGTTTTTT
j_gene: TRBJ1-4
v_gene: TRBV5-6
d_gene: TRBD1
abundance: .

CDR3aa: CASSLGTGQAEKLFF
CDR3nt: TGCGCCAGCAGCTTGGGGACAGGGCAGGCCGAAAAACTGTTTTTT
j_gene: TRBJ1-4
v_gene: TRBV5-1
d_gene: TRBD1
abundance: once

CDR3aa: CASRRSDRATNQPQHF
CDR3nt: TGTGCCAGCAGACGTTCGGACAGGGCCACCAATCAGCCCCAGCATTTT
j_gene: TRBJ1-5
v_gene: TRBV28
d_gene: TRBD1
abundance: .

CDR3aa: CASSIVWRTSNQPQHF
CDR3nt: TGTGCCAGTAGTATAGTGTGGCGGACTTCCAATCAGCCCCAGCATTTT
j_gene: TRBJ1-5
v_gene: TRBV19
d_gene: .
abundance: .

CDR3aa: CASRLTENTEAFF
CDR3nt: TGTGCCAGCAGATTGACAGAGAACACTGAAGCTTTCTTT
j_gene: TRBJ1-1
v_gene: TRBV3-1/TRBV3-2
d_gene: .
abundance: .

CDR3aa: CASSERSSGPSYEQYF
CDR3nt: TGTGCCAGCAGTGAACGGTCTAGCGGGCCCTCCTACGAGCAGTACTTC
j_gene: TRBJ2-7
v_gene: TRBV6-1
d_gene: TRBD2
abundance: .

CDR3aa: CASSDRGLSNQPQHF
CDR3nt: TGTGCCAGCAGTGACAGGGGGCTCAGCAATCAGCCCCAGCATTTT
j_gene: TRBJ1-5
v_gene: TRBV2
d_gene: TRBD1
abundance: few

CDR3aa: CASSYSGSGEQYF
CDR3nt: TGTGCCAGCAGTTACTCTGGGAGCGGCGAGCAGTACTTC
j_gene: TRBJ2-7
v_gene: TRBV6-5
d_gene: .
abundance: .

CDR3aa: CASSPGQGRTGELFF
CDR3nt: TGTGCCAGCAGTCCGGGACAGGGTCGGACCGGGGAGCTGTTTTTT
j_gene: TRBJ2-2
v_gene: TRBV6-6
d_gene: TRBD1
abundance: .

CDR3aa: CASTIDRSDNSPLHF
CDR3nt: TGTGCCAGCACTATCGACAGGAGCGATAATTCACCCCTCCACTTT
j_gene: TRBJ1-6
v_gene: TRBV6-6
d_gene: .
abundance: .

CDR3aa: CASSLASSNYGYTF
CDR3nt: TGTGCCAGCAGCTTGGCGAGTTCTAACTATGGCTACACCTTC
j_gene: TRBJ1-2
v_gene: TRBV5-5
d_gene: .
abundance: .

CDR3aa: CASSWGTGLSNEQFF
CDR3nt: TGTGCCAGCAGCTGGGGGACAGGGCTTTCCAATGAGCAGTTCTTC
j_gene: TRBJ2-1
v_gene: TRBV9
d_gene: TRBD1
abundance: few

CDR3aa: CASSIGSLAGFRQFF
CDR3nt: TGTGCCAGTAGTATCGGTAGCCTAGCGGGATTTAGGCAGTTCTTC
j_gene: TRBJ2-1
v_gene: TRBV19
d_gene: TRBD2
abundance: .

CDR3aa: CASSPQNGNEQFF
CDR3nt: TGTGCCAGCAGCCCACAAAATGGCAATGAGCAGTTCTTC
j_gene: TRBJ2-1
v_gene: TRBV7-3
d_gene: .
abundance: .

CDR3aa: CASSLTQEKLFF
CDR3nt: TGTGCCAGCAGTTTAACCCAGGAAAAACTGTTTTTT
j_gene: TRBJ1-4
v_gene: TRBV28
d_gene: .
abundance: few

CDR3aa: CASSLGLAGGETQYF
CDR3nt: TGTGCCAGCAGCTTAGGTCTAGCGGGGGGAGAGACCCAGTACTTC
j_gene: TRBJ2-5
v_gene: TRBV7-7
d_gene: TRBD2
abundance: few

CDR3aa: CASSHTKGLAGLTGELFF
CDR3nt: TGTGCCAGCAGCCACACTAAGGGACTAGCGGGACTCACCGGGGAGCTGTTTTTT
j_gene: TRBJ2-2
v_gene: TRBV7-9
d_gene: TRBD2
abundance: .

CDR3aa: CASSLTGTGPYEQYF
CDR3nt: TGTGCCAGCAGCCTCACAGGGACAGGGCCGTACGAGCAGTACTTC
j_gene: TRBJ2-7
v_gene: TRBV7-6
d_gene: TRBD1
abundance: .

CDR3aa: CASRQTGLDEQYF
CDR3nt: TGTGCCAGCAGACAAACAGGGTTAGACGAGCAGTACTTC
j_gene: TRBJ2-7
v_gene: TRBV6-6
d_gene: .
abundance: .

CDR3aa: CATSAAGQDLDGDSGNTIYF
CDR3nt: TGTGCCACCAGTGCCGCTGGCCAGGACTTGGATGGAGATAGCGGAAACACCATATATTTT
j_gene: TRBJ1-3
v_gene: TRBV24-1
d_gene: .
abundance: .